These T cell receptor beta chains were read from a single sample in a study of blood T cells in healthy people across ages. MiXCR was run by TCRdb on the 5' RACE reads, yielding one entry per CDR3 protein. The data show 1,800,000 or so distinct CDR3 sequences, with approximately 39% seen just once and approximately 22% held by the top ten. Sequenced sample: blood. The receptors come from a human donor in good health. CDR3s include the opening cysteine and the closing phenylalanine or tryptophan. Each record gives: J gene, V gene, clone size, D gene, CDR3 DNA, CDR3 protein. A D gene is named only where the DNA matches it firmly. Clone size is stated in some rows and not others, as once, few, many or a class when expanded.

j_gene: TRBJ1-2
v_gene: TRBV5-6
abundance: .
d_gene: .
CDR3nt: TGTGCCACCAGCTCTACGCTAATCTATGGCTACACCTTC
CDR3aa: CATSSTLIYGYTF

j_gene: TRBJ2-1
v_gene: TRBV7-2
abundance: .
d_gene: .
CDR3nt: TGTGCCAGCAGCTTATCGAGGTACGGTCACAATGAGCAGTTCTTC
CDR3aa: CASSLSRYGHNEQFF

j_gene: TRBJ1-2
v_gene: TRBV20-1
abundance: .
d_gene: .
CDR3nt: TGCAGTGCTGACACGAGGGGCGGCTACACCTTC
CDR3aa: CSADTRGGYTF

j_gene: TRBJ2-1
v_gene: TRBV4-2
abundance: .
d_gene: TRBD2
CDR3nt: TGTGCCAGCAGCCAAGTGGGGACCAGCGGGGGGCTCTATGAGCAGTTCTTC
CDR3aa: CASSQVGTSGGLYEQFF

j_gene: TRBJ2-3
v_gene: TRBV5-5
abundance: .
d_gene: .
CDR3nt: TGTGCCAGCAGCTTGTCGGACTTATCTAGCACAGATACGCAGTATTTT
CDR3aa: CASSLSDLSSTDTQYF

j_gene: TRBJ1-1
v_gene: TRBV9
abundance: few
d_gene: .
CDR3nt: TGTGCCAGCAGCGCCTTTACCGGGACGCTCACTGAAGCTTTCTTT
CDR3aa: CASSAFTGTLTEAFF

j_gene: TRBJ2-3
v_gene: TRBV7-9
abundance: few
d_gene: .
CDR3nt: TGTGCCAGCAGCTTAGGTCTGACTACGCAGTATTTT
CDR3aa: CASSLGLTTQYF

j_gene: TRBJ2-5
v_gene: TRBV13
abundance: few
d_gene: TRBD2
CDR3nt: TGTGCCAGCAACATCGGACTAGCGGACCAAGAGACCCAGTACTTC
CDR3aa: CASNIGLADQETQYF

j_gene: TRBJ2-3
v_gene: TRBV24-1
abundance: few
d_gene: .
CDR3nt: TGTGCCACCAGTGATCAGGGTCCGCCCAAAGATACGCAGTATTTT
CDR3aa: CATSDQGPPKDTQYF

j_gene: TRBJ2-5
v_gene: TRBV9
abundance: few
d_gene: TRBD2
CDR3nt: TGTGCCGGCAGCGTAGGACTAGCGCTGGTAGAGACCCAGTACTTC
CDR3aa: CAGSVGLALVETQYF

j_gene: TRBJ2-5
v_gene: TRBV5-1
abundance: few
d_gene: .
CDR3nt: TGCGCCAGCAGCGACGAGAAAGAGACCCAGTACTTC
CDR3aa: CASSDEKETQYF

j_gene: TRBJ1-1
v_gene: TRBV4-2
abundance: .
d_gene: .
CDR3nt: TGTGCCAGCAGCCAAGAGGAGGGTAGGGGCACTGAAGCTTTCTTT
CDR3aa: CASSQEEGRGTEAFF

j_gene: TRBJ1-6
v_gene: TRBV6-1
abundance: .
d_gene: TRBD1
CDR3nt: TGTGCCAGCAGTACCGGGACAGGGGGCCCGAATTATAATTCACCCCTCCACTTT
CDR3aa: CASSTGTGGPNYNSPLHF

j_gene: TRBJ2-7
v_gene: TRBV10-3
abundance: .
d_gene: .
CDR3nt: TGTGCCATCAGTGAGGGGTTTGGGGCAGGAGGAACCTACGAGCAGTACTTC
CDR3aa: CAISEGFGAGGTYEQYF

j_gene: TRBJ1-4
v_gene: TRBV7-2
abundance: .
d_gene: TRBD1
CDR3nt: TGTGCCAGCAGCCGGAACCGACAGGGGCCCACAACTAATGAAAAACTGTTTTTT
CDR3aa: CASSRNRQGPTTNEKLFF

j_gene: TRBJ2-3
v_gene: TRBV3-1
abundance: .
d_gene: .
CDR3nt: TGTGCCAGCGAAGCCCTGGGAGATACGCAGTATTTT
CDR3aa: CASEALGDTQYF

j_gene: TRBJ2-1
v_gene: TRBV11-3
abundance: .
d_gene: TRBD1
CDR3nt: TGTGCCAGCTCCCCTCATCTGGCGACAGGGCAATGGAATGAGCAGTTCTTC
CDR3aa: CASSPHLATGQWNEQFF

j_gene: TRBJ1-5
v_gene: TRBV6-6
abundance: .
d_gene: .
CDR3nt: TGTGCCAGCAGTTACGGTTCAGTGTCAGGCAATCAGCCCCAGCATTTT
CDR3aa: CASSYGSVSGNQPQHF

j_gene: TRBJ2-7
v_gene: TRBV6-1
abundance: .
d_gene: .
CDR3nt: TGTGCCAGCAGTGAGGACCCCGCGCGAGTCGACTCCTACGAGCAGTACTTC
CDR3aa: CASSEDPARVDSYEQYF

j_gene: TRBJ1-4
v_gene: TRBV5-5
abundance: .
d_gene: .
CDR3nt: TGTGCCAGCAGCTGGGCCCCGGGAACTAATGAAAAACTGTTTTTT
CDR3aa: CASSWAPGTNEKLFF

j_gene: TRBJ2-7
v_gene: TRBV28
abundance: .
d_gene: TRBD1
CDR3nt: TGTGCCAGCAGCTCCCTCGACAGGGTTCATCACGAGCAGTACTTC
CDR3aa: CASSSLDRVHHEQYF

j_gene: TRBJ1-1
v_gene: TRBV7-8
abundance: .
d_gene: .
CDR3nt: TGTGCCAGCAGCTTTTTCGGGACTAACACTGAAGCTTTCTTT
CDR3aa: CASSFFGTNTEAFF

j_gene: TRBJ2-3
v_gene: TRBV12-3/TRBV12-4
abundance: .
d_gene: TRBD2
CDR3nt: TGTGCCAGCAGTTTTTCGAGGACTAGCGGGGGGCTTTACACAGATACGCAGTATTTT
CDR3aa: CASSFSRTSGGLYTDTQYF

j_gene: TRBJ2-7
v_gene: TRBV28
abundance: .
d_gene: .
CDR3nt: TGTGCCGGCAGAACACCGGGACACTCCTACGAGCAGTACTTC
CDR3aa: CAGRTPGHSYEQYF

j_gene: TRBJ2-4
v_gene: TRBV29-1
abundance: .
d_gene: .
CDR3nt: TGCAGCGTTGGAGGCCGACAGTTGGAGCGAAACATTCAGTACTTC
CDR3aa: CSVGGRQLERNIQYF

j_gene: TRBJ1-1
v_gene: TRBV6-1
abundance: .
d_gene: .
CDR3nt: TGTGCCAGCAGTGCCCTAGGGGGACACTCGAACACTGAAGCTTTCTTT
CDR3aa: CASSALGGHSNTEAFF

j_gene: TRBJ2-6
v_gene: TRBV5-1
abundance: few
d_gene: .
CDR3nt: TGCGCCAGCAACTCGGCCTCTGGGGCCAACGTCCTGACTTTC
CDR3aa: CASNSASGANVLTF

j_gene: TRBJ2-3
v_gene: TRBV4-1
abundance: .
d_gene: .
CDR3nt: TGCGCCAGCAGCCAAGGGACAGTTATAACAGATACGCAGTATTTT
CDR3aa: CASSQGTVITDTQYF

j_gene: TRBJ2-1
v_gene: TRBV5-6
abundance: few
d_gene: TRBD1
CDR3nt: TGTGCCAGCAGCTCAGGGACAGGGGGCTACTACAATGAGCAGTTCTTC
CDR3aa: CASSSGTGGYYNEQFF

j_gene: TRBJ1-2
v_gene: TRBV24-1
abundance: .
d_gene: .
CDR3nt: TGTGCCACCAGTGTCGGGGATGGCTACACCTTC
CDR3aa: CATSVGDGYTF

j_gene: TRBJ2-1
v_gene: TRBV7-2
abundance: .
d_gene: .
CDR3nt: TGTGCCAGCAGCTTATTCGGCAGGGAGGATGAGCAGTTCTTC
CDR3aa: CASSLFGREDEQFF

j_gene: TRBJ1-2
v_gene: TRBV20-1
abundance: .
d_gene: .
CDR3nt: TGCAGTGCTAATGGAGAACAGACGAGCTACACCTTC
CDR3aa: CSANGEQTSYTF

j_gene: TRBJ2-3
v_gene: TRBV12-5
abundance: few
d_gene: .
CDR3nt: TGTGCTAGTGCCCTTGGAGCGGCAGGGACCACAGATACGCAGTATTTT
CDR3aa: CASALGAAGTTDTQYF

j_gene: TRBJ2-1
v_gene: TRBV7-3
abundance: .
d_gene: TRBD2
CDR3nt: TGTGCCAGCAGCCCTACTGGGCTAGCGGGGGGTTACAATGAGCAGTTCTTC
CDR3aa: CASSPTGLAGGYNEQFF

j_gene: TRBJ1-5
v_gene: TRBV20-1
abundance: .
d_gene: .
CDR3nt: TGCAGTGCTAGAGATGCAGGGAGCAATCGGCCCCAGCATTTT
CDR3aa: CSARDAGSNRPQHF

j_gene: TRBJ2-3
v_gene: TRBV20-1
abundance: .
d_gene: TRBD2
CDR3nt: TGCAGTGCTAGTCTAGCGGGGGAGTACACAGATACGCAGTATTTT
CDR3aa: CSASLAGEYTDTQYF

j_gene: TRBJ2-3
v_gene: TRBV4-3
abundance: .
d_gene: .
CDR3nt: TGCGCCAGCAGCCAGGGTACGGGACTCTCCACAGATACGCAGTATTTT
CDR3aa: CASSQGTGLSTDTQYF

j_gene: TRBJ2-5
v_gene: TRBV4-2
abundance: once
d_gene: .
CDR3nt: TGTGCCAGCAGCCAAGATGAGGGTCCCGGGGAGACCCAGTACTTC
CDR3aa: CASSQDEGPGETQYF

j_gene: TRBJ2-1
v_gene: TRBV9
abundance: .
d_gene: .
CDR3nt: TGTGCCAGCAGCGCTATGGGGGAGCAGTTCTTC
CDR3aa: CASSAMGEQFF

j_gene: TRBJ1-6
v_gene: TRBV12-3/TRBV12-4
abundance: few
d_gene: .
CDR3nt: TGTGCCAGCTGCGATGGGGCAAATTCACCCCTCCACTTT
CDR3aa: CASCDGANSPLHF

j_gene: TRBJ1-5
v_gene: TRBV20-1
abundance: .
d_gene: TRBD1
CDR3nt: TGCAGTGCTAGAGCCACCCCTGGACAGGCCAATCAGCCCCAGCATTTT
CDR3aa: CSARATPGQANQPQHF

j_gene: TRBJ2-6
v_gene: TRBV5-1
abundance: few
d_gene: .
CDR3nt: TGTGCCAGCAGCTTAGGTCCCAGCTCTGGGGCCAACGTCCTGACTTTC
CDR3aa: CASSLGPSSGANVLTF

j_gene: TRBJ2-1
v_gene: TRBV6-2/TRBV6-3
abundance: many
d_gene: .
CDR3nt: TGTGCCAGCAGTTCTTCCGAACATGGGGGAGGGTTCTTC
CDR3aa: CASSSSEHGGGFF

j_gene: TRBJ2-5
v_gene: TRBV7-2
abundance: .
d_gene: .
CDR3nt: TGTGCCAGCGGCTTACCGAGACCCCCAAGTCAAGAGACCCAGTACTTC
CDR3aa: CASGLPRPPSQETQYF

j_gene: TRBJ2-5
v_gene: TRBV5-1
abundance: few
d_gene: .
CDR3nt: TGCGCCAGCAGCTTTATTGTCGAAGAGACCCAGTACTTC
CDR3aa: CASSFIVEETQYF

j_gene: TRBJ2-1
v_gene: TRBV7-3
abundance: few
d_gene: .
CDR3nt: TGTGCCAGCAGTTTAGGAGAGGGGAGGGGGAACAATGAGCAGTTCTTC
CDR3aa: CASSLGEGRGNNEQFF

j_gene: TRBJ2-5
v_gene: TRBV30
abundance: .
d_gene: .
CDR3nt: TGTGCCTGGAGTGTTTATAGACAGACGGAGCAGTACTTC
CDR3aa: CAWSVYRQTEQYF

j_gene: TRBJ2-3
v_gene: TRBV12-3/TRBV12-4
abundance: .
d_gene: TRBD1
CDR3nt: TGTGCCAGCAGTTTGGGGACAGCCGCTAATTTT
CDR3aa: CASSLGTAANF

j_gene: TRBJ2-3
v_gene: TRBV7-9
abundance: few
d_gene: .
CDR3nt: TGTGCCAGCAGCCAACAGGGCACCCCCACAGATACGCAGTATTTT
CDR3aa: CASSQQGTPTDTQYF